The 2 T cell receptor beta chains below all came from one sample that was sequenced in a study of identical twins. TCRdb reprocessed the 5' RACE reads via MiXCR and lists one record per CDR3 protein. The top ten hold approximately 4% of the sample, which has 200,000 to 250,000 distinct CDR3 sequences, 10% to 15% seen once. In addition, the sample was reused for a study of yellow fever vaccine responses in identical twins.

The material sequenced was memory (CD45RO+) T cells sorted from blood. These receptors all come from a woman aged 18-29 years in good health.

Only a few counts were recorded for this clonotype. The rearrangement uses TRBV6-2 or TRBV6-3 and TRBJ1-1, with 7 nucleotides matching TRBD1. The germline gives CDR1 MNHEY, CDR2 SVGEGT. V lost 7 bases, J lost 4 bases, and 15 bases stayed unmatched. The CDR3 has 16 residues. CDR3 region: CASKPQGVSGITEAFF. CDR3 bases: TGTGCCAGCAAACCTCAGGGGGTTAGCGGGATCACTGAAGCTTTCTTT.

The chain carries TRBV20-1 and TRBJ2-3; 7 bases agree with TRBD1. The CDR3 has 13 amino acids. Germline CDR1 DFQATT, CDR2 SNEGSKA (reference sequence). V shed 4 bases, J shed 5 bases, and the junction held 6 bases outside the gene matches. DNA for the CDR3: TGCAGTGCTACCGACAGGGCGGGAGATACGCAGTATTTT. This sequence encodes CSATDRAGDTQYF.